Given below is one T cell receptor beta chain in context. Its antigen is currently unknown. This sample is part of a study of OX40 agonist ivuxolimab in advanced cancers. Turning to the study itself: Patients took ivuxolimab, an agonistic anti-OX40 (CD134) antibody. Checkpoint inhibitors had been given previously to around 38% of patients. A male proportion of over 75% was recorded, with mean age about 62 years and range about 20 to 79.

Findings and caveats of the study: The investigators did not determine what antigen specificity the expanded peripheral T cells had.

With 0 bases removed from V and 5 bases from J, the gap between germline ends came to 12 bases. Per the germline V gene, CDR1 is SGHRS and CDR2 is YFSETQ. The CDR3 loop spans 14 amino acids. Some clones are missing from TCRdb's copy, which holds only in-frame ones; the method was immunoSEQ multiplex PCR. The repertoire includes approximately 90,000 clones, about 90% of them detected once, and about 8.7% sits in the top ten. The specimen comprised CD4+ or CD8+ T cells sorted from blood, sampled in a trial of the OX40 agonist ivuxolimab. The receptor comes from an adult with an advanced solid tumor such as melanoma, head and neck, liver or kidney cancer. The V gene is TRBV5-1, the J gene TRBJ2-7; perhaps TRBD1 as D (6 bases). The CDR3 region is CASSLGQGSHEQYF. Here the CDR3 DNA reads TGCGCCAGCAGCTTGGGCCAGGGGAGCCACGAGCAGTACTTC.